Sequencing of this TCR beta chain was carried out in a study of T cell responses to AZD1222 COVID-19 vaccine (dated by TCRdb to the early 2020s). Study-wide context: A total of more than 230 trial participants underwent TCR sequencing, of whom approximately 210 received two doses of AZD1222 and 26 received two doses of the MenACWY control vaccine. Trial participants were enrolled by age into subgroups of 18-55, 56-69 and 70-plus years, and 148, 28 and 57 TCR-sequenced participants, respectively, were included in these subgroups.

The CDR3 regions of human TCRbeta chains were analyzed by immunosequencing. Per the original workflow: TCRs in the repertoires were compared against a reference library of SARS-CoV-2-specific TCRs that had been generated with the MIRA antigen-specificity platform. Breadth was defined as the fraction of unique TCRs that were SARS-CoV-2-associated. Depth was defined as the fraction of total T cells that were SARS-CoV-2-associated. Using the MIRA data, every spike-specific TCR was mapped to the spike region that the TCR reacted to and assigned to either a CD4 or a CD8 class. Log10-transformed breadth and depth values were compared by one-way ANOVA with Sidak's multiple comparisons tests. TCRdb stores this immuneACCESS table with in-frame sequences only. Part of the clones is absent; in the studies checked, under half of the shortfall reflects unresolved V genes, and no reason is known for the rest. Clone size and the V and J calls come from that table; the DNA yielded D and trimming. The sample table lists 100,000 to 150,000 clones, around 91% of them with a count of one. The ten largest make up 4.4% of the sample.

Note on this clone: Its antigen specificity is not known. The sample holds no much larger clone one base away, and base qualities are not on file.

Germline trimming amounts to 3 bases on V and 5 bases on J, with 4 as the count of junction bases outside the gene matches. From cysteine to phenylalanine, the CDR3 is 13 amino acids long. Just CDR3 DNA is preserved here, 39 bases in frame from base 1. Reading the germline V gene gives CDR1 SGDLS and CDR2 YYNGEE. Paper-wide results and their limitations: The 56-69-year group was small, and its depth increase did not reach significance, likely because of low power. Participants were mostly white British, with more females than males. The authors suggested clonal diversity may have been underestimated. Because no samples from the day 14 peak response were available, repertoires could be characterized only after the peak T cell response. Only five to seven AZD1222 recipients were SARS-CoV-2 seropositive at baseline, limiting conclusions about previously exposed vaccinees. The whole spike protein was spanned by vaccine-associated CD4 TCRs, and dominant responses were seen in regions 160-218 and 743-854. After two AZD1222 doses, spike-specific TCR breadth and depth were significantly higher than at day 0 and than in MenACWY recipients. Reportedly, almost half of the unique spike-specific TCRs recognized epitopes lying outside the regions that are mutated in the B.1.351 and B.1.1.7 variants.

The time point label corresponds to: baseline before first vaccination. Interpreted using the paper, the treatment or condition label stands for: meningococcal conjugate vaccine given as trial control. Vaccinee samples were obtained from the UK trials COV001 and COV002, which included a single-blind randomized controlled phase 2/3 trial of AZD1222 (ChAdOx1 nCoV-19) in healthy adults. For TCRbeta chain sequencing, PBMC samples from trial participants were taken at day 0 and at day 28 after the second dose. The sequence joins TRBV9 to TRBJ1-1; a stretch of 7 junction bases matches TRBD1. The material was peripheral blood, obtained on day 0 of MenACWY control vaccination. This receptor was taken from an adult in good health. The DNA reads TGTGCCAGCAGCGCAACAGGGGTAACTGAAGCTTTCTTT. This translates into CASSATGVTEAFF.